This TCR beta chain was captured by sequencing in a study of T cells expressing NK-cell markers. CDR1 and CDR2 (germline): KGHDR, SFDVKD. This CDR3 spans 12 amino acids. TCRdb re-analyzed the 5' RACE reads; it lists each CDR3 protein once, without DNA. This table lists some 460,000 distinct CDR3 sequences. This sequence originates from a woman aged 45-60 years in good health. V usage is TRBV24-1 and J usage is TRBJ1-1. The material sequenced was blood T cells: a sorted CD56 or NKG2C T cell subset, CD4+ or CD8+ T cells, or bulk PBMC T cells (not recorded which). CDR3 residues: CATRSDGTEAFF.